This T cell receptor beta chain derives from a study of blood T cell repertoires in COVID-19. The wider study: The United States, Italy and Spain supplied acute and convalescent COVID-19 samples. T cells, B-cell-depleted T cells, or PBMCs provided the cDNA or gDNA that served as material.

Source study methods: Nucleated cell number was recorded as an estimate derived from reference gene primer amplification. Sequencing used immunoSEQ multiplex PCR; TCRdb keeps in-frame clones, though not all of them. V, J and clone size are taken as reported in that table, and D and trimming were inferred from the DNA itself. The table includes around 170,000 clones, approximately 90% detected once. The sequencing input was peripheral blood. The source of this sequence is a man aged 55 to 70 with acute or convalescent COVID-19.

The CDR3 bases are TGTGCCACCAGTGGGCCTTTCGGGGCGGGAGGTTCAGATACGCAGTATTTT. It codes for CATSGPFGAGGSDTQYF. The rearrangement joins TRBV24-1 to TRBJ2-3; the match to TRBD2 covers 8 bases. The CDR3 extends over 17 amino acids. The germline CDR1 and CDR2 sequences are KGHDR and SFDVKD. The J segment lost 4 bases and the V segment lost 5 bases, leaving 13 bases of the junction unmatched.